The 10 T cell receptor beta chains listed next were all sequenced from one sample in a study of shared clonotypes between healthy human individuals. The repertoire was sequenced with immunoSEQ multiplex PCR; TCRdb's copy has only in-frame clones and lacks some. The sample yields a few hundred thousand clones, over 75% seen once. Material for sequencing was memory CD8+ T cells sorted from blood. Subset here: CD45RO+ cells pooled with CCR7-negative TemRA cells. The source is a man between 18 and 35 years old in good health.

The chain employs TRBV6-1 and TRBJ2-7; unclear D gene. The CDR3 is 16 residues long. V was shortened by 2 bases and J by 1 base, with 15 bases between the two germline ends. Germline loops: CDR1 MNHNS, CDR2 SASEGT. The CDR3 loop reads CASSEWVGPASYEQYF. CDR3 sequence (DNA): TGTGCCAGCAGTGAATGGGTTGGGCCGGCGTCCTACGAGCAGTACTTC.

The rearrangement uses TRBV14 and TRBJ2-3; D unclear. CDR3 length: 13 residues. Looked up from germline, CDR1 is SGHDN and CDR2 is FVKESK. Trimming took off 1 base at V and 6 bases at J, with 8 bases between the two ends. CDR3 DNA sequence: TGTGCCAGCAGCCAAGTTTGGCCGGATACGCAGTATTTT. Protein product: CASSQVWPDTQYF.

The chain carries TRBV4-3 and TRBJ2-3; unclear D gene. Deletions cut 0 bases from V and 4 bases from J, with 14 bases between. Germline V gives CDR1 LGHNA, CDR2 YSLEER. The CDR3 totals 16 residues. This CDR3 reads CASSQERELLPDTQYF. As DNA, the CDR3 is TGCGCCAGCAGCCAAGAAAGAGAACTTCTTCCAGATACGCAGTATTTT.

In this sample, this clone turned up once. The chain joins TRBV9 to TRBJ2-2; 7 bases align to TRBD2. Germline V gene sequence: CDR1 SGDLS, CDR2 YYNGEE. Losses at the gene ends were 0 bases for V and 9 bases for J; bases not matched to a gene: 2. The CDR3 has 13 amino acids. The CDR3 DNA reads TGTGCCAGCAGCGTAGCGGGAGGCTGGGAGCTGTTTTTT. Its protein product is CASSVAGGWELFF.

This chain connects TRBV27 to TRBJ2-1; 10 bases fit TRBD2. The CDR3 spans 17 residues. The V gene's germline CDR1 is MNHEY and CDR2 SMNVEV (reference sequence). V was clipped by 5 bases and J by 1 base; unmatched bases: 8. CDR3 in DNA: TGTGCCAGCAGTGGTGATCTAGCGGGGGTGTCCTACAATGAGCAGTTCTTC. Translating it yields CASSGDLAGVSYNEQFF.

The chain has TRBV12-5 and TRBJ2-6; D might be TRBD2 (5 bases). Trimming pared 6 bases from V and 0 bases from J, leaving 18 bases between. Germline CDR1 reads LGHNT; CDR2 reads FRNRAP. CDR3 size: 18 residues. CDR3 sequence reads: CASGEGGSLFSGANVLTF. The CDR3 DNA follows: TGTGCTAGTGGGGAAGGAGGCAGTCTATTCTCTGGGGCCAACGTCCTGACTTTC.

This chain uses TRBV5-4 with TRBJ2-1; 9 nucleotides line up with TRBD2. CDR3 length equals 17 residues. Per the germline V gene, CDR1 is SGHNT and CDR2 is YYREEE (reference sequence). The V segment lost 1 base and the J segment 8 bases; nucleotides outside the gene matches: 13. This CDR3 is CASSLPPAGLAIYEQFF. The DNA of the CDR3 is TGTGCCAGCAGCTTGCCACCAGCGGGACTAGCTATCTATGAGCAGTTCTTC. Supplemented by reference TRBV5-4 and TRBJ2-1, the full variable domain reads ETGVTQSPTHLIKTRGQQVTLRCSSQSGHNTVSWYQQALGQGPQFIFQYYREEENGRGNFPPRFSGLQFPNYSSELNVNALELDDSALYLCASSLPPAGLAIYEQFFGPGTRLTVL.

This clone was seen only once. The chain joins TRBV6-4 to TRBJ2-3; either TRBD1 or TRBD2 may supply D (5 bases each). The CDR3 runs 17 residues. Germline CDR1 is MRHNA and CDR2 is SNTAGT. Trimming removed 0 bases from V and 2 bases from J, with 15 bases in between. The chain's CDR3 is CASSDSVGVAPTDTQYF. The CDR3, as DNA: TGTGCCAGCAGTGACTCAGTGGGGGTGGCTCCCACAGATACGCAGTATTTT.

A single count supports this clone. The chain links TRBV9 to TRBJ2-6; no firm D call. CDR1 SGDLS and CDR2 YYNGEE come from the germline V gene. Trimming took 0 bases from V and 0 from J, leaving 7 bases between them. This CDR3 is 16 amino acids long. The CDR3 is CASSVASPSGANVLTF. The CDR3 DNA reads as TGTGCCAGCAGCGTAGCGTCTCCCTCTGGGGCCAACGTCCTGACTTTC.

The chain recombines TRBV10-3 with TRBJ2-6; tentative D call: TRBD1 (6 bases). This CDR3 has 15 residues. Between the trimmed V and J ends, which lost 8 bases and 4 bases, there was a span of 15 bases. Germline assignment: CDR1 ENHRY and CDR2 SYGVKD. DNA of the CDR3: TGTGCCATCGAACAGGGCCCAGGGGGGGCCAACGTCCTGACTTTC. This sequence encodes CAIEQGPGGANVLTF.